The following is a TCR beta chain sequence with its context. What it binds is unknown. The PCR was carried out with 60 Vbeta primers and 13 Jbeta primers. The repertoire was sequenced with immunoSEQ multiplex PCR; TCRdb's copy has only in-frame clones and lacks some. In the table there are about 150,000 clones, around 75% of which are singletons. The source of the sample is a study of cytomegalovirus exposure and HLA in healthy donors. The ends lost 4 bases at V and 7 bases at J; junction bases unmatched: 2. The CDR3 runs 15 residues. Germline assignment: CDR1 MNHNS and CDR2 SASEGT. Points from the study as a whole: Reported performance of the classifier showed diagnosis of cytomegalovirus status with high specificity and sensitivity.

The sequence came from a woman aged 40 to 50 in good health and CMV-seronegative. Material for sequencing was PBMCs. This sequence joins TRBV6-1 and TRBJ2-1; the match to TRBD2 covers 15 bases. The CDR3 loop is CASSGGTSGRNEQFF. The CDR3 nucleotides are TGTGCCAGCAGTGGAGGGACTAGCGGGAGGAATGAGCAGTTCTTC.